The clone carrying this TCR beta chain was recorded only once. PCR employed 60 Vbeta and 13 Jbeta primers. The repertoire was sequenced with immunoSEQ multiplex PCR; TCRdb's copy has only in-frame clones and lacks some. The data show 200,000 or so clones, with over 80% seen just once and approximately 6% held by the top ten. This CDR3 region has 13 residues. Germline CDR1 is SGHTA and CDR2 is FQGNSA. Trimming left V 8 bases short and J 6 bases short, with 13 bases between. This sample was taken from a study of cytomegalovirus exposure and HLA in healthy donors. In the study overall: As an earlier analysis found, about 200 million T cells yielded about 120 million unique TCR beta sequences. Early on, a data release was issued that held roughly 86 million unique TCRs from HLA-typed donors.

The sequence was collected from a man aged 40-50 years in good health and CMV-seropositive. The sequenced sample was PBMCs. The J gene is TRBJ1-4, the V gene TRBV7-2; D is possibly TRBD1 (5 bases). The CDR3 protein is CASGGGRYEKLFF. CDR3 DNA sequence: TGTGCCAGCGGGGGGGGACGTTATGAAAAACTGTTTTTT.